This T cell receptor (beta chain) was identified in a study of T cell changes during pregnancy in multiple sclerosis. The CDR3 totals 13 residues. V lost 4 bases to trimming and J lost 2 bases, with 11 bases between them. Germline V gene lookup returns CDR1 GTSNPN and CDR2 SVGIG (reference sequence). TCRdb's table, derived via immunoSEQ multiplex PCR, lists solely in-frame clones and lacks some. Among about 44,000 clones listed, around nine tenths were seen once. V and J are TRBV30 and TRBJ1-1; tentatively, D is TRBD1 (6 bases). The source was CD4+ T cells from peripheral blood mononuclear cells, collected in the first trimester of pregnancy. This receptor was taken from a female donor with multiple sclerosis, enrolled in a pregnancy study. CDR3 amino acids: CAWKGQKNTEAFF. As DNA, the CDR3 is TGTGCCTGGAAAGGACAGAAAAACACTGAAGCTTTCTTT. Complete variable domain (other parts from reference TRBV30 and TRBJ1-1): SQTIHQWPATLVQPVGSPLSLECTVEGTSNPNLYWYRQAAGRGLQLLFYSVGIGQISSEVPQNLSASRPQDRQFILSSKKLLLSDSGFYLCAWKGQKNTEAFFGQGTRLTVV.